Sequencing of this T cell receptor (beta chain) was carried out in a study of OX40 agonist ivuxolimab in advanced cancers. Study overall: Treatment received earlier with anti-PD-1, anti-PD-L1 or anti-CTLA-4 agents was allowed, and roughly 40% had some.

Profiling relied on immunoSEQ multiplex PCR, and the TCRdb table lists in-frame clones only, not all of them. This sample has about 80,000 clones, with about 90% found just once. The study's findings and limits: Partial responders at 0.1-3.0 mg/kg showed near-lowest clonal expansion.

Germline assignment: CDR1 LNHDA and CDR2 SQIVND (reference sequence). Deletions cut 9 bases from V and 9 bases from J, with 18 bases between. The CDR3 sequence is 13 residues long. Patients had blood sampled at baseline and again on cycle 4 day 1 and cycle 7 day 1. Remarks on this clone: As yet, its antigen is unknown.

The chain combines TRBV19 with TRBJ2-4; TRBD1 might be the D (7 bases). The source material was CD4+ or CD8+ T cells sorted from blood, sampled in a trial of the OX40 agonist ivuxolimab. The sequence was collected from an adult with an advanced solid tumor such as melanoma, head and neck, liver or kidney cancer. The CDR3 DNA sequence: TGTGCCAGCACCCAGGGGGGAAGGGCCATTCAGTACTTC. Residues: CASTQGGRAIQYF.